These 19 T cell receptor beta chains were all obtained from the same sample, sequenced in a study of tumor-infiltrating lymphocytes in primary liver carcinoma. The study extracted blood RNA from unsorted whole blood and also extracted germline DNA. Starting material of 500 ng total RNA yielded TCR beta cDNA via a constant-region primer. Libraries covering TCR beta were generated through three nested multiplex PCR rounds (using a slightly modified ARM-PCR). The first two PCR rounds used TRBV1-TRBV30 primers with a Cbeta primer, 10 cycles each. TCRdb reprocessed the multiplex PCR reads via MiXCR and lists one record per CDR3 protein. The data show fewer than 350,000 distinct CDR3 sequences, more than 55% seen once. Material for sequencing was peripheral blood. The receptor source for this set is a man aged 35 to 55 with primary liver carcinoma and hepatitis B virus infection.

A word on this clonotype: Since a much larger clone is just one base distant, this may be a read error. The rearrangement joins TRBV6-1 to TRBJ2-7; the D is unclear. Trimming removed 6 bases at V and 1 base at J, with 4 bases between. CDR3 length: 11 residues. Germline CDR1 reads MNHNS; CDR2 reads SASEGT. In DNA form, the CDR3 reads TGTGCCAGCAGAGAATCCTACGAGCAGTACTTC. Its protein product is CASRESYEQYF.

On this clonotype itself: One end of the junction does not line up with germline, which may come from a read error. The gene calls are TRBV5-1 and TRBJ2-5; TRBD2 matches at 7 bases. Per the germline V gene, CDR1 is SGHRS and CDR2 is YFSETQ. The CDR3 runs 15 residues. The DNA of the CDR3 is TGCGTCAGCAGCTTTGACGGGGAGGGCCGAGAGACCCAGTACTTC. Its translation is CVSSFDGEGRETQYF. Full variable domain (missing parts from reference TRBV5-1 and TRBJ2-5): KAGVTQTPRYLIKTRGQQVTLSCSPISGHRSVSWYQQTPGQGLQFLFEYFSETQRNKGNFPGRFSGRQFSNSRSEMNVSTLELGDSALYLCVSSFDGEGRETQYFGPGTRLLVL.

For this clonotype: The germline gene is not matched at one end of the junction; a read error may be the cause. This chain uses TRBV5-4 with TRBJ2-4, with 8 bases fitting TRBD1. The CDR3 loop spans 15 amino acids. Looked up from germline, CDR1 is SGHNT and CDR2 is YYREEE (reference sequence). This CDR3 is CASRLAGGVKNIQYF. In DNA form, the CDR3 reads TGTGCCAGCAGATTGGCAGGGGGCGTAAAAAACATTCAGTACTTC.

On this clonotype itself: Just one base apart from a much larger clone, this may be a read error. CDR3 nucleotide sequence: TGTGCCAGCAGCTTAGAGCAGAGCCCAGGGGCTTTCTTT. Translating it yields CASSLEQSPGAFF. The chain employs TRBV7-8 and TRBJ1-1, with D perhaps TRBD1 (5 bases). The V end was cut by 1 base, the J end by 11 bases, with 14 bases between. Germline CDR1 reads SGHVS; CDR2 reads FQNEAQ. The CDR3 has 13 residues.

This clonotype was seen ten or more times. The chain employs TRBV4-2 and TRBJ2-1; TRBD2 might be the D (5 bases). From germline, CDR1 is LGHNA and CDR2 YNFKEQ. Trimming removed 8 bases at V and 5 bases at J, with 13 bases between. The CDR3 is 13 amino acids. For the CDR3, the DNA is TGTGCCAGCGGGCGAGCGGATAACAATGAGCAGTTCTTC. Its translation: CASGRADNNEQFF.

The CDR3 DNA reads as TGTGCCAGCAGCCTGACTCAGTCGGGGACCCAGTACTTC. This translates into CASSLTQSGTQYF. V is TRBV14 and J is TRBJ2-5, with D hard to call. Trimming left V 4 bases short and J 7 bases short, with 13 bases between. This CDR3 is 13 amino acids long. Germline V gene data show CDR1 as SGHDN and CDR2 as FVKESK.

This clonotype has at least ten counts. The chain uses TRBV6-5 and TRBJ1-2, with a weak D call TRBD1 (5 bases). Germline V CDR1 and CDR2: MNHEY, SVGAGI. The CDR3 is made up of 15 amino acids. V lost 0 bases and J lost 6, with 14 bases in between. CDR3 DNA sequence: TGTGCCAGCAGTTACTCAGGTTTTGGAGGGGATGGCTACACCTTC. This gives the protein CASSYSGFGGDGYTF.

Regarding this clonotype: A junction end diverges from the germline sequence, so it may reflect a read error. The V and J genes are TRBV6-6 and TRBJ1-4; TRBD1 agrees at 9 bases. Germline V gene sequence: CDR1 MNHNY, CDR2 SVGAGI (reference sequence). This CDR3 has 14 residues. This CDR3 is CASSRDRANEKVFF. CDR3 nucleotides: TGTGCCAGCAGCCGGGACAGGGCAAATGAAAAAGTGTTTTTT.

This clonotype was detected many times. The gene calls are TRBV12-3 or TRBV12-4 and TRBJ2-5; D perhaps matches TRBD1 (5 bases). This CDR3 has 14 amino acids. The V end lost 2 bases, the J end lost 3 bases, and 10 bases lay between the germline ends. In nucleotides, the CDR3 is TGTGCCAGCAGTTTATACAGGCCGAAAGAGACCCAGTACTTC. It codes for CASSLYRPKETQYF.

This sequence joins TRBV24-1 and TRBJ1-1, with unresolved D. Looked up from germline, CDR1 is KGHDR and CDR2 is SFDVKD. The V end was cut by 7 bases, the J end by 6 bases, with 8 bases between. This CDR3 region has 11 residues. Here the CDR3 reads CATRHKAEAFF. The CDR3 region has the DNA TGTGCCACCAGGCATAAGGCTGAAGCTTTCTTT.

This clonotype occurred a few times. The rearrangement links TRBV5-1 to TRBJ2-5, with D perhaps TRBD1 or TRBD2 (5 bases each). The CDR3 is 15 residues long. The V end was cut by 0 bases, the J end by 3 bases, with 12 bases between. Germline-derived CDR1 and CDR2 are SGHRS and YFSETQ. The DNA for the CDR3 is TGCGCCAGCAGCTTGGTCGGGACGCTCGAAGAGACCCAGTACTTC. Its translation: CASSLVGTLEETQYF.

The CDR3 DNA follows: TGTGCCAGCAGCTTCAGGGCGGGAGGGCCGAGGCAGTTCTTC. It specifies CASSFRAGGPRQFF. V usage is TRBV11-3 and J usage is TRBJ2-1; 9 bases line up with TRBD2. The V segment lost 3 bases and the J segment 12 bases; nucleotides outside the gene matches: 9. The germline V gene encodes CDR1 SGHNT and CDR2 YENEEA. CDR3 length equals 14 residues.

There are a few counts of this clonotype. V usage is TRBV5-5 and J usage is TRBJ2-3; 8 bases fit TRBD1. The CDR3 length is 16 residues. Germline loops: CDR1 SGHKS, CDR2 YYEKEE (reference sequence). Germline trimming cut 2 bases from V and 1 base from J; bases unmatched to any gene: 6. CDR3 amino acids: CASSLYTGGGTDTQYF. In DNA form, the CDR3 reads TGTGCCAGCAGCTTATATACAGGGGGTGGCACAGATACGCAGTATTTT.

Comments on this clonotype: One end of the junction is discordant with germline, which a read error may explain. This chain links TRBV4-3 with TRBJ2-2; D perhaps matches TRBD2 (6 bases). In germline, CDR1 is LGHNA, CDR2 YSLEER. The CDR3 has 16 amino acids. The CDR3 coding sequence is TGCACCAGCAGCCAAGGCCCCACCAGGGTCACCGGGGGGCTGTTTTTT. Translation gives CTSSQGPTRVTGGLFF.

With respect to this clonotype: This likely comes from a read error, as the CDR3 has no conserved phenylalanine or tryptophan at its end. The chain employs TRBV11-2 and TRBJ2-1, with D possibly TRBD2 on 5 matching bases. The CDR3 totals 14 residues. The V end was cut by 0 bases, the J end by 6 bases, with 9 bases between. CDR1 and CDR2 from the germline V gene are SGHAT and FQNNGV. The CDR3 loop reads CASSLDGILNEQFL. CDR3 nucleotides: TGTGCCAGCAGCTTAGACGGGATTCTCAATGAGCAGTTCCTC.

To note about this clonotype: This may come from a read error, since a much larger clone is one base off. The rearrangement joins TRBV7-9 to TRBJ2-3; possibly TRBD2 for D (5 bases). The CDR3 has 16 amino acids. With 2 bases removed from V and 5 bases from J, the gap between germline ends came to 17 bases. Germline V gene lookup returns CDR1 SEHNR and CDR2 FQNEAQ (reference sequence). The CDR3: CASSLSLEGVIDTQYF. For the CDR3, the DNA is TGTGCCAGCAGCTTAAGTCTAGAGGGAGTGATAGATACGCAGTATTTT. Full variable domain (remainder filled in from reference TRBV7-9 and TRBJ2-3): DTGVSQNPRHKITKRGQNVTFRCDPISEHNRLYWYRQTLGQGPEFLTYFQNEAQLEKSRLLSDRFSAERPKGSFSTLEIQRTEQGDSAMYLCASSLSLEGVIDTQYFGPGTRLTVL.

The gene calls are TRBV11-2 and TRBJ2-3; tentatively, D is TRBD2 (5 bases). Germline V CDR1 and CDR2: SGHAT, FQNNGV. The CDR3 sequence is 16 residues long. With 7 bases removed from V and 9 bases from J, the gap between germline ends came to 26 bases. This chain's CDR3 is CASNYEGPGLGDTQYF. DNA of the CDR3: TGTGCCAGCAACTACGAAGGACCGGGTTTGGGAGACACGCAGTATTTT.

This clonotype was observed a few times. The CDR3 DNA is TGTGCCAGCAGTAAAGTAAGCACAGATACGCAGTATTTT. Translation gives CASSKVSTDTQYF. The J gene is TRBJ2-3, the V gene TRBV28; D is uncertain. The CDR3 has 13 residues. The V gene's germline CDR1 is MDHEN and CDR2 SYDVKM. V gave up 5 bases and J gave up 0 bases, with 6 bases separating them. The full variable domain, its missing parts supplied by reference TRBV28 and TRBJ2-3, is DVKVTQSSRYLVKRTGEKVFLECVQDMDHENMFWYRQDPGLGLRLIYFSYDVKMKEKGDIPEGYSVSREKKERFSLILESASTNQTSMYLCASSKVSTDTQYFGPGTRLTVL.

V usage is TRBV6-6 and J usage is TRBJ1-1, with TRBD1 identical over 8 bases. There are 15 residues in the CDR3. V gave up 7 bases and J gave up 11 bases; unmatched junction bases: 18. Germline assignment: CDR1 MNHNY and CDR2 SVGAGI (reference sequence). CDR3: CASNSDYAGQAMAFF. DNA of the CDR3: TGTGCCAGCAATAGCGACTACGCGGGACAGGCGATGGCTTTCTTT.